A selection of T cell receptor beta chains follows, all from one sample in a study of radiotherapy plus CTLA-4 blockade in lung cancer. The data were produced by immunoSEQ multiplex PCR, yet TCRdb's version contains in-frame clones alone and is incomplete. Among roughly 30,000 clones listed, more than 75% were seen once. This material consisted of peripheral blood, taken from a patient treated with radiotherapy plus ipilimumab. These receptors were taken from a human donor with non-small cell lung cancer who had stable disease on radiotherapy plus ipilimumab. CDR3s include the opening cysteine and the closing phenylalanine or tryptophan.

V gene	J gene	CDR3 protein
TRBV5-4	TRBJ2-5	CASSSTDFGTQYF
TRBV5-4	TRBJ2-4	CASSQDRLIRDIQYF
TRBV18	TRBJ1-2	CASSPSTNANYGYTF
TRBV7-9	TRBJ1-5	CASSLGPGFNQPQHF
TRBV7-2	TRBJ2-3	CASSLWAGGELTDTQYF
TRBV10-3	TRBJ1-5	CAISVSGPPGTGVNQPQHF
TRBV4-1	TRBJ1-4	CASSQEYEKLFF
TRBV19	TRBJ1-1	CASSHGVDTEAFF
TRBV5-1	TRBJ1-1	CASSLGLARGLGEAFF
TRBV6-1	TRBJ2-5	CASSEVASDQETQYF
TRBV10-2	TRBJ2-3	CASIDISTDTQYF
TRBV12-5	TRBJ2-3	CASGPDRTDTQYF
TRBV30	TRBJ2-7	CALRGGGYEQYF